The rows below give T cell receptor beta chains drawn from one sample of a study of cytomegalovirus exposure and HLA in healthy donors. The table came from immunoSEQ multiplex PCR; TCRdb's copy has only in-frame clones and leaves some out. In the table there are 150,000 or so clones, roughly 84% of which are singletons. Material: PBMCs. The receptor set was obtained from a man aged 25 to 40 in good health and CMV-seropositive. The CDR3 runs from the conserved cysteine through the conserved F or W. D genes are given only for firm matches. The size field is filled for only some rows; it gives once, few, many or a size class.

v_call,j_call,d_call,clone_size,cdr3_nt,cdr3_aa
TRBV15,TRBJ1-4,NA,once,TGTGCCACCAGCAGAGAAGGACAGTCTAATGAAAAACTGTTTTTT,CATSREGQSNEKLFF
TRBV7-6,TRBJ2-5,TRBD1,NA,TGTGCCAGCAGCCTGGGACAGGGAGAAGGGGAGACCCAGTACTTC,CASSLGQGEGETQYF
TRBV30,TRBJ2-3,TRBD2,NA,TGTGCCTGGACCCCGGGACTAGCGGGAGGAGCGGATACGCAGTATTTT,CAWTPGLAGGADTQYF
TRBV11-2,TRBJ1-5,NA,NA,TGTGCCAGCAGCTTAGGCCGAGATCAGCCCCAGCATTTT,CASSLGRDQPQHF
TRBV7-8,TRBJ1-5,NA,NA,TGTGCCAGCCGAGCGGAGCGGAATCAGCCCCAGCATTTT,CASRAERNQPQHF
TRBV10-3,TRBJ2-6,TRBD1,NA,TGTGCCATCAACGGACAGGGGACGGCTGGGGCCAACGTCCTGACTTTC,CAINGQGTAGANVLTF
TRBV5-1,TRBJ1-1,NA,NA,TGCGCCAGCAGCTTGGTTGGGGGCTCAGATATGAACACTGAAGCTTTCTTT,CASSLVGGSDMNTEAFF
TRBV25-1,TRBJ1-5,NA,NA,TGTGCCAGCAGTGTGGGGGCCGATCAGCCCCAGCATTTT,CASSVGADQPQHF
TRBV7-9,TRBJ1-6,NA,few,TGTGCCAGCAGCGCGGCGTCAGGGCTCTATAATTCACCCCTCCACTTT,CASSAASGLYNSPLHF
TRBV7-9,TRBJ2-1,TRBD2,NA,TGTGCCAGCGCCCCCCGCCTAGCGGGGGGGCTCAATGAGCAGTTCTTC,CASAPRLAGGLNEQFF
TRBV10-1,TRBJ2-5,NA,NA,TGCGCCAGCAGTGAGTCGACTCTAGGGACCCAGTACTTC,CASSESTLGTQYF
TRBV10-2,TRBJ2-2,TRBD2,NA,TGCGCCAGCAGGGGACTAGCGGTCAACACCGGGGAGCTGTTTTTT,CASRGLAVNTGELFF
TRBV5-6,TRBJ1-4,TRBD1,NA,TGTGCCAGCAGCTACAGGGGCGGTGAAAAACTGTTTTTT,CASSYRGGEKLFF
TRBV9,TRBJ2-7,NA,NA,TGTGCCAGCAGCTCTCACTCCTATTCGAGTGAGCAGTACTTC,CASSSHSYSSEQYF
TRBV7-9,TRBJ2-1,TRBD2,NA,TGTGCCAGCGGGGGGGAGGTGGCTTACAATGAGCAGTTCTTC,CASGGEVAYNEQFF
TRBV28,TRBJ2-7,NA,NA,TGTGCCAGCAGTTTGAGGCCGGCCGGCGAGCAGTACTTC,CASSLRPAGEQYF
TRBV4-3,TRBJ2-3,NA,NA,TGCGCCAGCAGCCAAGGTGTGGCGGGGATCACAGATACGCAGTATTTT,CASSQGVAGITDTQYF
TRBV5-4,TRBJ1-1,NA,NA,TGTGCCAGCAGCCTCGGAACAAAACAGGGTACGGGGTCGGTATTT,CASSLGTKQGTGSVF
TRBV5-6,TRBJ1-1,NA,NA,TGTGCCAGCAGCAGATGGTGGGGGGTGAACACTGAAGCTTTCTTT,CASSRWWGVNTEAFF
TRBV28,TRBJ1-2,NA,few,TGTGCCAGCACGGGTACGGAGGGTTTTTATGGCTACACCTTC,CASTGTEGFYGYTF
TRBV19,TRBJ2-7,TRBD1,many,TGTGCCAGTAGTATATCGGACAGGGGCCCCCACGAGCAGTACTTC,CASSISDRGPHEQYF
TRBV27,TRBJ1-2,NA,NA,TGTGCCAGCAGTTTCGGGAGCAACTATGGCTACACCTTC,CASSFGSNYGYTF
TRBV18,TRBJ1-2,NA,NA,TGTGCCAGCTCACCTCCCGGGGAAATTGGCTACACCTTC,CASSPPGEIGYTF
TRBV2,TRBJ1-2,NA,NA,TGTGCCAGCAGTGAACAGGGGCAGTCCGATGGCTACACCTTC,CASSEQGQSDGYTF
TRBV28,TRBJ2-7,TRBD2,NA,TGTGCCAGCAGTTTAATGGAAGCGGGGGGGCTCGAGCAGTACTTC,CASSLMEAGGLEQYF
TRBV15,TRBJ2-5,NA,NA,TGTGCCACCAGCCGCCTGATTCCGGGTTCTCCCTCACAAGAGACCCAGTACTTC,CATSRLIPGSPSQETQYF
TRBV6-5,TRBJ2-3,NA,NA,TGTGCCAGCAGGAGTACCGGGAGCTCCCGTACGCAGTATTTT,CASRSTGSSRTQYF
TRBV18,TRBJ2-1,TRBD1,NA,TGTGCCAGCTCACCGGGACAGGGGTACAATGAGCAGTTCTTC,CASSPGQGYNEQFF
TRBV28,TRBJ2-3,TRBD2,NA,TGTGCCAGCAGTTTAGGCGGGAGACGAGATACGCAGTATTTT,CASSLGGRRDTQYF
TRBV9,TRBJ2-2,NA,once,TGTGCCAGCAGCGTGGGGACACCTCATAACACCGGGGAGCTGTTTTTT,CASSVGTPHNTGELFF
TRBV4-3,TRBJ1-5,NA,NA,TGCGCCAGCAGCCAAGACTACGGTAGCAATCAGCCCCAGCATTTT,CASSQDYGSNQPQHF
TRBV28,TRBJ1-5,NA,NA,TGTGCCAGCATTCGGGTGGGGGGGAACGATCAGCCCCAGCATTTT,CASIRVGGNDQPQHF
TRBV11-1,TRBJ2-7,NA,NA,TGTGCCAGCAGCTTAACACAGGCGTACTACGAGCAGTACTTC,CASSLTQAYYEQYF
TRBV5-1,TRBJ2-5,NA,NA,TGCGCCAGCAGCTCCCCTCAAGCAGAGACCCAGTACTTC,CASSSPQAETQYF
TRBV14,TRBJ2-7,TRBD1,NA,TGTGCCAGTCGGGACAGGATCTCCTACGAGCAGTACTTC,CASRDRISYEQYF
TRBV28,TRBJ2-6,NA,NA,TGTGCCAGCAGTTTATCAGGGGACCCTGGGGCCAACGTCCTGACTTTC,CASSLSGDPGANVLTF
TRBV19,TRBJ2-7,TRBD1,few,TGTGCCAGCCGCGGGGGACAGGGGGCGAGGGAGCAGTACTTC,CASRGGQGAREQYF
TRBV28,TRBJ2-5,TRBD2,once,TGTGCCAGCAGTTTACTAGCGGGTCAAGAGACCCAGTACTTC,CASSLLAGQETQYF
TRBV18,TRBJ2-3,NA,NA,TGTGCCAGCTCACCTCGTCCGATTGAGGATACGCAGTATTTT,CASSPRPIEDTQYF
TRBV28,TRBJ2-2,TRBD1,NA,TGTGCCAGCACCCCCCCGGGACAGTACACCGGGGAGCTGTTTTTT,CASTPPGQYTGELFF
TRBV19,TRBJ1-5,TRBD1,NA,TGTGCCAGTAGAAGATCGTGGGTAACCGGGACAGGGAGGAAGCCCCAGCATTTT,CASRRSWVTGTGRKPQHF
TRBV7-6,TRBJ2-2,NA,NA,TGTGCCAGCAGCCACGTCAAGGGGGCCGGGGAGCTGTTTTTT,CASSHVKGAGELFF
TRBV4-3,TRBJ1-1,NA,NA,TGCGCCAGCAGCTTTAATACAGGGTTCACTGAAGCTTTCTTT,CASSFNTGFTEAFF
TRBV28,TRBJ1-4,NA,NA,TGTGCCAGCAGTCCCCCTGGACACAAATTAGGGGAAAAACTGTTTTTT,CASSPPGHKLGEKLFF
TRBV5-1,TRBJ2-3,TRBD2,NA,TGCGCCAGCAGCTCCGGTTTCCGACTAGCGGGGGAACGGGCAGATACGCAGTATTTT,CASSSGFRLAGERADTQYF
TRBV10-2,TRBJ2-5,NA,once,TGCGCCAGCAGTGAGTCGGCGGGGGCGAAGACCCAGTACTTC,CASSESAGAKTQYF
TRBV9,TRBJ1-2,NA,NA,TGTGCCAGCAGCCTCAGGGATTACTACACCTTC,CASSLRDYYTF
TRBV6-5,TRBJ2-1,NA,NA,TGTGCCAGCAGTCAAAGCGGGCGGCGGGTCAATGAGCAGTTCTTC,CASSQSGRRVNEQFF
TRBV15,TRBJ2-2,TRBD1,NA,TGTGCCACCAGCGGACGACAGGGGGCCTTAATCGGCGGGGAGCTGTTTTTT,CATSGRQGALIGGELFF
TRBV28,TRBJ2-1,NA,NA,TGTGCCAGCAGTTTAGGCCCAGACCCCGAGGATGAGCAGTTCTTC,CASSLGPDPEDEQFF
TRBV14,TRBJ1-1,NA,NA,TGTGCCAGCAGCCAAGACCTTACAGGGATATCAGCTTTCTTT,CASSQDLTGISAFF
TRBV5-6,TRBJ2-3,TRBD2,NA,TGTGCCAGCAGCATCCTAGGCCAGCGGGGTAGCACAGATACGCAGTATTTT,CASSILGQRGSTDTQYF
TRBV29-1,TRBJ2-7,TRBD2,NA,TGCAGCGTTGGTGAAGGAGCGGGGGCCTACGAGCAGTACTTC,CSVGEGAGAYEQYF
TRBV6-5,TRBJ2-5,NA,NA,TGTGCCACTCTTAGCGGAGAGACCCAGTACTTC,CATLSGETQYF
TRBV29-1,TRBJ2-1,TRBD2,NA,TGCAGCTCCGAGACTAGCGGGGCCTACAATGAGCAGTTCTTC,CSSETSGAYNEQFF
TRBV19,TRBJ2-7,NA,once,TGTGCCAGTAGTGCCGGGGATTGGACCTACGAGCAGTACTTC,CASSAGDWTYEQYF
TRBV5-6,TRBJ2-7,NA,few,TGTGCCAGCAGCTCGCCCTATTTTAACCGCGAGAATTCCTACGAGCAGTACTTC,CASSSPYFNRENSYEQYF
TRBV7-9,TRBJ1-1,NA,NA,TGTGCCAGCAGCTTACAGGGATACACTGAAGCTTTCTTT,CASSLQGYTEAFF
TRBV5-1,TRBJ1-3,NA,NA,TGCGCCAGCAGCTTACAGGGCCACTCTGGAAACACCATATATTTT,CASSLQGHSGNTIYF
TRBV28,TRBJ2-7,NA,NA,TGTGCCCGCGCAGGGAAGGGGCACGAGCAGTACTTC,CARAGKGHEQYF